A selection of T cell receptor beta chains follows, all from one sample in a study of Tregs in tolerant kidney transplant recipients. TCRdb keeps only in-frame clones here, not all; method: immunoSEQ multiplex PCR. This sample yields about 64,000 clones, of which over 75% are seen a single time; 3.5% to 4% belongs to the top ten. The sequences come from CD4+ T cells from blood (PBMCs), collected 6 months after the transplant. Receptors originate from a human patient who received a combined kidney and bone marrow transplant. These T cells may partly come from the graft donor. CDR3s include the opening cysteine and the closing phenylalanine or tryptophan. Fields, in order: V gene, clone size, CDR3 protein. Rows may omit the clone size; those that give it use once, few, many or a size class.

V: TRBV6-6
size: -
CDR3: CASRPRTGGYEQYF

V: TRBV2
size: once
CDR3: CASNQYRGEGEKLFF

V: TRBV7-6
size: -
CDR3: CASSLRQKTSGNTIYF

V: TRBV11-2
size: -
CDR3: CASSSSGLNTGELFF

V: TRBV28
size: -
CDR3: CASSNNRWGLNYGYTF

V: TRBV5-6
size: -
CDR3: CASSLGKSGRAEQFF

V: TRBV11-3
size: -
CDR3: CASSLALRTEAFF

V: TRBV6-5
size: -
CDR3: CASSSTGGYQPQHF

V: TRBV4-1
size: once
CDR3: CASSQDYRTGGEKLFF

V: TRBV11-3
size: -
CDR3: CASSFGQGGGDTQYF

V: TRBV4-1
size: -
CDR3: CASSLKGIRGSPLHF

V: TRBV27
size: -
CDR3: CASSSLQGAAEAFF

V: TRBV9
size: -
CDR3: CASSVYGERTDTQYF

V: TRBV18
size: -
CDR3: CASSLYSGTVEQYF

V: TRBV29-1
size: -
CDR3: CSVEGRSYEQYF

V: TRBV11-2
size: once
CDR3: CASSSSDRDAEAFF

V: TRBV7-3
size: -
CDR3: CASSLVGGVNNEQFF

V: TRBV27
size: -
CDR3: CASGTSGGTTEAFF

V: TRBV5-5
size: few
CDR3: CASSLARQGNTIYF

V: TRBV5-4
size: -
CDR3: CASSLEGGVLAKNIQYF

V: TRBV5-1
size: -
CDR3: CASSLVISGVSDTQYF

V: TRBV9
size: -
CDR3: CASSRTGEFYEQYF

V: TRBV2
size: -
CDR3: CASSDDRVGETQYF

V: TRBV7-2
size: -
CDR3: CASSLSQIYEQYF

V: TRBV10-3
size: -
CDR3: CAISGTSKGEQYF

V: TRBV5-4
size: once
CDR3: CASSQDRGTRTLAYEQYF

V: TRBV11-2
size: -
CDR3: CASSPSPDTQYF

V: TRBV18
size: once
CDR3: CASSPSGGALYEQYF

V: TRBV7-2
size: -
CDR3: CASSLNGLAGGRYF

V: TRBV7-7
size: -
CDR3: CASSLDLRGDEQFF

V: TRBV7-2
size: -
CDR3: CASSPPGLAGGSGEQFF

V: TRBV9
size: -
CDR3: CASSRWGAGDEQYF

V: TRBV19
size: -
CDR3: CASSNRGRTNEKLFF